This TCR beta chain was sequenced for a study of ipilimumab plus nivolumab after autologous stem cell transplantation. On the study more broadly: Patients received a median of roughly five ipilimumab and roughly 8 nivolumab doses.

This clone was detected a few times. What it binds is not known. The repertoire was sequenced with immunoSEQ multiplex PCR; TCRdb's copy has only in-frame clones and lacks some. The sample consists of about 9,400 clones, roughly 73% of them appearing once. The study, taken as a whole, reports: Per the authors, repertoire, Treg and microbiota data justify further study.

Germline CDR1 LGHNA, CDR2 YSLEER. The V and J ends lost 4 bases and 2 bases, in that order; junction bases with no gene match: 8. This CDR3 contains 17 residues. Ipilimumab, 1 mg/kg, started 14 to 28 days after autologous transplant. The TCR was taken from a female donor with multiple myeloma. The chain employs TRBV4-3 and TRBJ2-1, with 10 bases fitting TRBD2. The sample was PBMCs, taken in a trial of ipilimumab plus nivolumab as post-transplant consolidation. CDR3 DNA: TGCGCCAGCAGCCCAAGGACTAGCGGCCTTACCTACAATGAGCAGTTCTTC. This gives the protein CASSPRTSGLTYNEQFF.